Below, 23 T cell receptor beta chains from the same sample are listed, as sequenced in a study of T cells in Graves' hyperthyroidism and ophthalmopathy. Template material for amplifying TCR beta CDR3 regions consisted of RNA transcripts. First-round RT-PCR targeting the TCR CDR3 was performed with the HTBI primer set. TCRdb independently ran MiXCR on the multiplex PCR reads; one entry per CDR3 protein. The sample carries over 250,000 distinct CDR3 sequences, roughly 22% recorded once. The sample comprised blood. The receptors here all came from a man aged 25 to 40 with Graves' ophthalmopathy.

This clonotype was detected ten times or more. V usage is TRBV3-1 and J usage is TRBJ2-5; no definite D call. Per germline, CDR1 LGHDT and CDR2 YNNKEL (reference sequence). Trimming removed 0 bases at V and 5 bases at J, with 4 bases between. The CDR3 contains 12 residues. The CDR3 nucleotides read TGTGCCAGCAGCCAAGATCCCGAGACCCAGTACTTC. Translating gives CASSQDPETQYF.

The chain couples TRBV14 to TRBJ2-3, with 10 bases fitting TRBD2. The CDR3 consists of 15 residues. Germline CDR1 and CDR2: SGHDN and FVKESK. V was pared by 0 bases and J by 8 bases, with 5 bases of the junction left unmatched. CDR3 region: CASSQDSGRSLTQYF. CDR3 bases: TGTGCCAGCAGCCAAGATAGCGGGAGGTCCCTTACGCAGTATTTT.

This clonotype was counted between two and nine times. V is TRBV10-2 and J is TRBJ2-1; 7 positions match TRBD2. CDR1 WSHSY and CDR2 SAAADI come from the germline V gene. This CDR3 is 16 amino acids long. The ends lost 6 bases at V and 9 bases at J; junction bases unmatched: 17. CDR3 sequence reads: CASRAPSGGSGGEQFF. CDR3 nucleotides: TGCGCCAGCAGGGCCCCGTCTGGCGGGAGCGGTGGTGAGCAGTTCTTC.

Of note for this clonotype: The junction and the germline gene differ at one end; a read error may be behind it. The chain combines TRBV6-2 or TRBV6-3 with TRBJ2-7; no clear D gene. Germline lookup yields CDR1 MNHEY and CDR2 SVGEGT. The CDR3 loop spans 12 amino acids. The CDR3 nucleotides are TGTGCCAGCTGTTACACCTCCTACGAGCAGTACTTC. Amino acid sequence: CASCYTSYEQYF.

Ten or more counts support this clonotype. The V and J genes are TRBV7-3 and TRBJ2-7; no clear D. Trimming took off 3 bases at V and 3 bases at J, with 12 bases between the two ends. Looked up from germline, CDR1 is SGHTA and CDR2 is FQGTGA. The CDR3 spans 14 residues. The CDR3 bases are TGTGCCAGCAGCTTGGGCGGTGCGAGCTACGAGCAGTACTTC. Translated, it gives CASSLGGASYEQYF.

To note about this clonotype: This CDR3 is missing its conserved last phenylalanine or tryptophan, likely due to a read error. The chain couples TRBV20-1 to TRBJ1-5; no clear D. The V end was cut by 5 bases, the J end by 0 bases, with 5 bases between. This CDR3 has 12 residues. CDR1 DFQATT and CDR2 SNEGSKA come from the germline V gene (reference sequence). CDR3 coding DNA: TGCAGTGCTGGGGATAGCAATCAGCCCCAGCATCTT. Amino acids: CSAGDSNQPQHL.

V usage is TRBV15 and J usage is TRBJ2-7; the match to TRBD2 covers 13 bases. The CDR3 is 16 amino acids. Germline assignment: CDR1 LNHNV and CDR2 YYDKDF (reference sequence). J lost 6 bases, V lost 4 bases, and 9 bases had no gene match. CDR3 protein: CATSTTSGRAPREQYF. In nucleotides, the CDR3 is TGTGCCACCAGCACTACTAGCGGGAGGGCACCCCGCGAGCAGTACTTC.

CDR3 in amino acids: CASSLADSINQPQHF. CDR3 nucleotides: TGTGCCAGCAGTTTAGCGGACAGCATCAATCAGCCCCAGCATTTT. The V call is TRBV12-3 or TRBV12-4, the J call TRBJ1-5; D perhaps matches TRBD1 (6 bases). There are 15 residues in the CDR3. V gave up 0 bases and J gave up 3 bases, with 9 bases separating them.

The chain is built from TRBV12-3 or TRBV12-4 and TRBJ1-2; no clear D. Trimming cost V 3 bases and J 4 bases, with 12 bases left between them. The CDR3 is 14 residues long. In DNA form, the CDR3 reads TGTGCCAGCAGTTTGGCAGGTTATACCTATGGCTACACCTTC. This gives the protein CASSLAGYTYGYTF.

The chain recombines TRBV20-1 with TRBJ1-6, with D possibly matching TRBD1 (5 bases). The length of the CDR3 is 15 residues. V was pared by 3 bases and J by 5 bases, with 14 bases between. Germline V CDR1 and CDR2: DFQATT, SNEGSKA (reference sequence). CDR3 bases: TGCAGTGCTAGGCGTAGGGGCGGCGATAATTCACCCCTCCACTTT. Encoded protein: CSARRRGGDNSPLHF.

The chain couples TRBV5-1 to TRBJ2-7; 10 bases map to TRBD1. Germline V lookup: CDR1 SGHRS, CDR2 YFSETQ. CDR3 length equals 14 residues. After removal of 8 bases from V and 5 bases from J, the junction contained 10 bases not matched to a gene. CDR3 in amino acids: CASSPWTGGNEQYF. The CDR3 DNA reads as TGCGCCAGTAGCCCATGGACAGGGGGTAACGAGCAGTACTTC.

This clonotype showed up many times. The gene calls are TRBV12-3 or TRBV12-4 and TRBJ1-1; D gene uncertain. The CDR3 is 13 residues long. Trimming removed 4 bases at V and 0 bases at J, with 6 bases between. CDR3 bases: TGTGCCAGCAGTTCCGGGATGAACACTGAAGCTTTCTTT. This sequence encodes CASSSGMNTEAFF.

This clonotype was seen repeatedly, ten times or more. The chain is built from TRBV5-1 and TRBJ1-3; 12 bases are a match to TRBD1. J gave up 5 bases and V 1 base, and 4 bases lay outside the gene matches. Germline CDR1 is SGHRS and CDR2 is YFSETQ. The CDR3 runs 16 residues. In DNA, the CDR3 is TGCGCCAGCAGCTTGTCCGGGACAGGGGGCAGAAACACCATATATTTT. This translates into CASSLSGTGGRNTIYF.

This clonotype is a singleton in its sample. The chain is built from TRBV5-6 and TRBJ2-2, with unresolved D. The CDR3 is made up of 16 amino acids. Trimming took off 2 bases at V and 6 bases at J, with 17 bases between the two ends. CDR1 is SGHDT, CDR2 YYEEEE, per germline. CDR3 in amino acids: CASSLVLLLGSGELFF. As DNA, the CDR3 is TGTGCCAGCAGCTTAGTGCTCCTTTTAGGCTCCGGGGAGCTGTTTTTT.

The gene calls are TRBV15 and TRBJ2-5; D may be TRBD1 (6 bases). CDR3 length equals 15 residues. V was shortened by 0 bases and J by 0 bases, with 8 bases between the two germline ends. CDR1 and CDR2 from the germline V gene are LNHNV and YYDKDF (reference sequence). The CDR3 nucleotides are TGTGCCACCAGCAGAGATTCAGGGGACCAAGAGACCCAGTACTTC. It specifies CATSRDSGDQETQYF.

The rearrangement uses TRBV5-4 and TRBJ2-1, with D possibly TRBD1 on 5 matching bases. The CDR3 runs to 15 residues. Per the germline V gene, CDR1 is SGHNT and CDR2 is YYREEE (reference sequence). The V end was cut by 4 bases, the J end by 0 bases, with 11 bases between. This chain's CDR3 is CASSLRQSSYNEQFF. CDR3 sequence (DNA): TGTGCCAGCAGCCTGAGACAGAGCTCCTACAATGAGCAGTTCTTC.

This clonotype has more than one count but fewer than ten. This chain joins TRBV2 and TRBJ1-4; D possibly corresponds to TRBD1 (5 bases). Germline V gene data show CDR1 as SNHLY and CDR2 as FYNNEI. The CDR3 consists of 13 residues. V lost 4 bases, J lost 7 bases, and 10 bases lay in between. The DNA for the CDR3 is TGTGCCAGCAGTGTGAGGACATTTGAAAAACTGTTTTTT. It codes for CASSVRTFEKLFF.

This clonotype appeared a few times. The chain links TRBV2 to TRBJ2-5; 9 bases agree with TRBD1. Germline values: CDR1 SNHLY, CDR2 FYNNEI. CDR3 size: 17 residues. With V trimmed by 5 bases and J by 3 bases, 13 bases remained unmatched. Here the CDR3 reads CASSPIPSGTGKETQYF. The CDR3 coding sequence is TGTGCCAGCAGTCCGATCCCCTCCGGGACAGGGAAAGAGACCCAGTACTTC. The variable domain in full, with the rest retrieved from reference TRBV2 and TRBJ2-5, is EPEVTQTPSHQVTQMGQEVILRCVPISNHLYFYWYRQILGQKVEFLVSFYNNEISEKSEIFDDQFSVERPDGSNFTLKIRSTKLEDSAMYFCASSPIPSGTGKETQYFGPGTRLLVL.

The rearrangement joins TRBV5-1 to TRBJ2-7; D unresolved. Germline V gives CDR1 SGHRS, CDR2 YFSETQ. Trimming took 3 bases from V and 0 from J, leaving 19 bases between them. The CDR3 spans 17 residues. The CDR3 DNA reads TGCGCCAGCAGCTCCGCAAACCCCGGCGGAACCTCCTACGAGCAGTACTTC. Protein sequence: CASSSANPGGTSYEQYF.

The chain joins TRBV3-1 to TRBJ2-1; TRBD2 aligns across 8 bases. The V and J ends lost 4 bases and 6 bases, in that order; junction bases with no gene match: 5. There are 14 residues in the CDR3. Germline values: CDR1 LGHDT, CDR2 YNNKEL (reference sequence). In DNA form, the CDR3 reads TGTGCCAGCAGCCCCGGGGGGGTGAGCAATGAGCAGTTCTTC. Translating gives CASSPGGVSNEQFF.

Concerning this clonotype itself: A single base separates this from a much larger clone, so it may be a read error. V and J are TRBV3-1 and TRBJ2-4; TRBD2 matches at 7 bases. The CDR3 length is 13 residues. CDR1 LGHDT and CDR2 YNNKEL come from the germline V gene (reference sequence). The J segment lost 1 base and the V segment lost 6 bases, leaving 0 bases of the junction unmatched. The CDR3 nucleotides are TGTGCCAGCAGGGGGGGGGCCAAAAACATTCAGTACTTC. This codes for CASRGGAKNIQYF.

This clonotype was seen repeatedly, ten times or more. The rearrangement uses TRBV4-1 and TRBJ2-3; D may be TRBD2 (6 bases). CDR3 length: 15 amino acids. CDR1 and CDR2 (germline): MGHRA, YSYEKL. Trimming cost V 1 base and J 5 bases, with 13 bases left between them. The CDR3 loop reads CASSQAPGVVDTQYF. In DNA, the CDR3 is TGCGCCAGCAGCCAAGCCCCGGGAGTAGTAGATACGCAGTATTTT.

This clonotype was found a few times. This sequence joins TRBV7-8 and TRBJ1-3, with a possible D match to TRBD1 (5 bases). From germline, CDR1 is SGHVS and CDR2 FQNEAQ. Trimming stripped 1 base from V and 8 bases from J, with 12 bases between. This CDR3 comprises 14 residues. In nucleotides, the CDR3 is TGTGCCAGCAGCTTAGACGGGGCTGGGGACACCATATATTTT. Residues: CASSLDGAGDTIYF.